The 17 T cell receptor beta chains below all came from one sample that was sequenced in a study of blood T cells in healthy people across ages. Primers used in a second PCR of about 6 to 11 cycles were a sample-barcoded 5' primer and a J-beta primer mix. One entry per CDR3 protein, called by TCRdb with MiXCR from the 5' RACE reads. This sample has about 1.1 million distinct CDR3 sequences, with roughly two fifths found just once. Sequencing was performed on blood. The receptor set was obtained from a man younger than 35 in good health.

The rearrangement uses TRBV3-1 and TRBJ1-1; tentative D call: TRBD1 (6 bases). Germline loops: CDR1 LGHDT, CDR2 YNNKEL (reference sequence). V was clipped by 1 base and J by 5 bases, with 14 bases between them. The CDR3 spans 15 residues. The CDR3, as DNA: TGTGCCAGCAGCCAAGTAGAGGGGGGAAGAACTGAAGCTTTCTTT. It specifies CASSQVEGGRTEAFF.

This chain connects TRBV21-1 to TRBJ1-1; the D call of TRBD1 is as the table states it, not checked on the DNA. TRBV21-1 is a recognized pseudogene. This CDR3 region has 14 residues. Written as DNA, the CDR3 is TGTGCCAGCAGCCGATGGACAGAAGACACTGAAGCTTTCTTT. This codes for CASSRWTEDTEAFF.

This clonotype has only a few counts. The chain employs TRBV29-1 and TRBJ2-1; a weak D match, TRBD2 (7 bases). V shed 2 bases and J shed 10 bases, with 15 bases lying between them. The CDR3 is 13 residues long. The germline CDR1 and CDR2 sequences are SQVTM and ANQGSEA. For the CDR3, the DNA is TGCAGCGTTGAACCGGGGGGCGGCAACGAGCAGTTCTTC. Translated, it gives CSVEPGGGNEQFF.

The genes are TRBV7-8 and TRBJ1-1; TRBD1 matches at 10 bases. CDR1 SGHVS and CDR2 FQNEAQ come from the germline V gene. The CDR3 is made up of 15 amino acids. After removal of 6 bases from V and 4 bases from J, the junction contained 8 bases not matched to a gene. CDR3 coding DNA: TGTGCCAGCAGGGGAGGGACAGGGGTGGGCACTGAAGCTTTCTTT. The encoded protein is CASRGGTGVGTEAFF.

A few counts support this clonotype. Here the CDR3 DNA reads TGTGCCATCCGTTCGGGGCAAATGAACACCGGGGAGCTGTTTTTT. It is translated as CAIRSGQMNTGELFF. The V gene is TRBV10-3, the J gene TRBJ2-2, with D tentatively TRBD1 or TRBD2 (5 bases each). V was shortened by 8 bases and J by 1 base, with 14 bases between the two germline ends. CDR1 is ENHRY, CDR2 SYGVKD, per germline. This CDR3 has 15 residues.

This clonotype has a handful of counts. The chain is built from TRBV4-3 and TRBJ1-4; TRBD1 matches at 10 bases. The CDR3 is made up of 17 amino acids. After removal of 3 bases from V and 7 bases from J, the junction contained 11 bases not matched to a gene. Looked up from germline, CDR1 is LGHNA and CDR2 is YSLEER. The CDR3 region has the DNA TGCGCCAGCAGCCACTCCTTAGGGGACAGGGGAATTGAAAAACTGTTTTTT. The encoded protein is CASSHSLGDRGIEKLFF.

This clonotype was seen more than once but under ten times. DNA of the CDR3: TGTGCCAGCAGCCAAACAGGGACGGAGAAAATACACATTCAGTACTTC. Translating it yields CASSQTGTEKIHIQYF. The chain employs TRBV4-2 and TRBJ2-4; maybe TRBD1 (6 bases). This CDR3 contains 16 residues. Germline values: CDR1 LGHNA, CDR2 YNFKEQ. V lost 2 bases and J 8 bases, leaving 19 bases between the germline ends.

The chain combines TRBV12-5 with TRBJ2-1, with D uncertain. The CDR3 contains 12 residues. Germline V gene sequence: CDR1 LGHNT, CDR2 FRNRAP. Trimming stripped 2 bases from V and 2 bases from J, with 1 base between. CDR3 nucleotides: TGTGCTAGTGGTTTGACCTACAATGAGCAGTTCTTC. Its protein is CASGLTYNEQFF.

The chain combines TRBV6-5 with TRBJ1-5; TRBD1 is a possible D gene (5 bases). This CDR3 comprises 18 residues. CDR1 and CDR2 (germline): MNHEY, SVGAGI. Trimming removed 4 bases at V and 1 base at J, with 20 bases between. The CDR3 spells CASSSHRPTRGSNQPQHF. The CDR3 nucleotides read TGTGCCAGCAGTTCCCACAGACCCACCCGGGGGAGCAATCAGCCCCAGCATTTT.

With respect to this clonotype: Compared with germline, one end of the junction differs, possibly owing to a read error. The gene calls are TRBV7-2 and TRBJ1-6, with D unclear. The germline gives CDR1 SGHTA, CDR2 FQGNSA. The CDR3 extends over 16 amino acids. The chain's CDR3 is CASSLVGSLVDSLLHF. Here the CDR3 DNA reads TGTGCCAGCAGCTTAGTCGGAAGCCTTGTGGATTCACTCCTCCACTTT. The entire variable domain, with the rest obtained from reference TRBV7-2 and TRBJ1-6, is as follows: GAGVSQSPSNKVTEKGKDVELRCDPISGHTALYWYRQSLGQGLEFLIYFQGNSAPDKSGLPSDRFSAERTGGSVSTLTIQRTQQEDSAVYLCASSLVGSLVDSLLHFGNGTRLTVT.

The chain couples TRBV27 to TRBJ2-3; a weak D match, TRBD2 (6 bases). This CDR3 comprises 12 residues. V lost 4 bases and J lost 7, with 9 bases in between. Germline values: CDR1 MNHEY, CDR2 SMNVEV (reference sequence). CDR3 in amino acids: CASSSGGYTQYF. In nucleotides, the CDR3 is TGTGCCAGCAGTTCCGGGGGTTATACGCAGTATTTT.

The chain uses TRBV21-1 and TRBJ2-1; TRBD2, the D gene given by the table, was not confirmed from the DNA. TRBV21-1 is classified as a pseudogene. This CDR3 comprises 16 residues. CDR3 sequence reads: CASSNKQRYSYNEQFF. Written as DNA, the CDR3 is TGTGCCAGCAGCAACAAACAGCGCTACTCCTACAATGAGCAGTTCTTC.

Ten or more counts support this clonotype. The V call is TRBV9, the J call TRBJ2-1; D is unclear. This CDR3 contains 12 residues. Germline V gene sequence: CDR1 SGDLS, CDR2 YYNGEE. The V end lost 2 bases, the J end lost 9 bases, and 9 bases lay between the germline ends. This CDR3 is CASSVGPTEQFF. CDR3 nucleotides: TGTGCCAGCAGCGTGGGTCCAACTGAGCAGTTCTTC. Based on the CDR3 plus reference TRBV9 and TRBJ2-1, the full variable domain is DSGVTQTPKHLITATGQRVTLRCSPRSGDLSVYWYQQSLDQGLQFLIQYYNGEERAKGNILERFSAQQFPDLHSELNLSSLELGDSALYFCASSVGPTEQFFGPGTRLTVL.

The chain has TRBV12-3 or TRBV12-4 and TRBJ1-2; tentatively, D is TRBD1 (5 bases). The ends were cut back, 5 bases at V and 4 bases at J, with 11 bases in the middle. The CDR3 has 13 amino acids. CDR3 nucleotides: TGTGCCAGCAGTGAGACAGAAGCCTATGGCTACACCTTC. It encodes CASSETEAYGYTF.

This clonotype was observed a handful of times. The chain carries TRBV7-2 and TRBJ2-1; TRBD2 agrees at 7 bases. The CDR3 covers 14 residues. The germline V gene has CDR1 SGHTA and CDR2 FQGNSA. V gave up 0 bases and J gave up 7 bases; unmatched junction bases: 3. CDR3 in amino acids: CASSLAAGANEQFF. The CDR3, as DNA: TGTGCCAGCAGCTTAGCCGCGGGAGCTAATGAGCAGTTCTTC.

This clonotype has a handful of counts. V and J are TRBV12-3 or TRBV12-4 and TRBJ1-1; D remains ambiguous. The CDR3 is made up of 14 amino acids. Trimming removed 3 bases at V and 1 base at J, with 9 bases between. Here the CDR3 reads CASSFEFRNTEAFF. The CDR3 DNA reads TGTGCCAGCAGTTTCGAATTTAGGAACACTGAAGCTTTCTTT.

A word on this clonotype: The junction and the germline gene differ at one end; a read error may be behind it. The rearrangement uses TRBV20-1 and TRBJ2-3; 10 bases map to TRBD2. The germline gives CDR1 DFQATT, CDR2 SNEGSKA (reference sequence). This CDR3 has 17 amino acids. CDR3: CSARGRSLAGDTDTQYF. CDR3 nucleotide sequence: TGCAGTGCTAGGGGAAGGAGTCTAGCGGGGGACACAGACACGCAGTATTTT.